These 16 T cell receptor beta chains originate from one sample sequenced in a study of T cell changes during pregnancy in multiple sclerosis. The assay was immunoSEQ multiplex PCR, and TCRdb's table has in-frame clones only and misses some. The table shows 50,000 to 60,000 clones, with over 75% occurring only once. The material sequenced was peripheral blood, taken in the first trimester of pregnancy. The receptors originated from a female donor in good health, enrolled as a control in a pregnancy study.

The chain has TRBV6-5 and TRBJ2-7, with 11 nucleotides matching TRBD1. The germline gives CDR1 MNHEY, CDR2 SVGAGI. CDR3 size: 13 residues. J gave up 4 bases and V 5 bases, and 1 base lay outside the gene matches. CDR3 sequence reads: CASSRDRGYEQYF. The CDR3, as DNA: TGTGCCAGCAGTAGGGACAGGGGGTACGAGCAGTACTTC.

The chain recombines TRBV7-9 with TRBJ2-1; 8 nucleotides agree with TRBD2. The CDR3 contains 16 residues. The germline gives CDR1 SEHNR, CDR2 FQNEAQ (reference sequence). V lost 2 bases to trimming and J lost 8 bases; unmatched junction nucleotides: 11. The CDR3 DNA reads as TGTGCCAGCAGCTTAATCAGCGGGAGATCGATCGATGAGCAGTTCTTC. Translated: CASSLISGRSIDEQFF.

The V and J genes are TRBV28 and TRBJ2-7; possible D gene TRBD2, 6 bases. The CDR3 contains 14 residues. Per the germline V gene, CDR1 is MDHEN and CDR2 is SYDVKM. Trimming pared 2 bases from V and 0 bases from J, leaving 8 bases between. The CDR3 loop reads CASSLGGSSYEQYF. CDR3 in DNA: TGTGCCAGCAGTTTAGGAGGGAGCTCCTACGAGCAGTACTTC. The full variable domain, completed using reference TRBV28 and TRBJ2-7, is DVKVTQSSRYLVKRTGEKVFLECVQDMDHENMFWYRQDPGLGLRLIYFSYDVKMKEKGDIPEGYSVSREKKERFSLILESASTNQTSMYLCASSLGGSSYEQYFGPGTRLTVT.

The CDR3 DNA reads TGTGCCAGCAGCGGACAGGGGGTCTACGAGCAGTACTTC. It yields the protein CASSGQGVYEQYF. The rearrangement joins TRBV2 to TRBJ2-7; the match to TRBD1 covers 10 bases. In germline, CDR1 is SNHLY, CDR2 FYNNEI. This CDR3 has 13 residues. J lost 3 bases, V lost 6 bases, and 2 bases had no gene match.

The sample holds one count of this clone. V is TRBV9 and J is TRBJ1-5; the D is unclear. The CDR3 has 12 residues. V was shortened by 6 bases and J by 7 bases, with 11 bases between the two germline ends. Germline CDR1 SGDLS, CDR2 YYNGEE. CDR3 sequence reads: CASILRIQPQHF. As DNA, the CDR3 is TGTGCCAGCATATTGAGGATCCAGCCCCAGCATTTT.

V and J are TRBV6-5 and TRBJ1-2; 9 bases map to TRBD1. This CDR3 has 14 amino acids. With 4 bases clipped from V and 6 bases from J, the junction kept 6 bases outside the gene matches. Germline loops: CDR1 MNHEY, CDR2 SVGAGI. This CDR3 is CASSFVTGGDGYTF. In DNA, the CDR3 is TGTGCCAGCAGTTTCGTCACAGGGGGCGATGGCTACACCTTC.

This chain uses TRBV4-1 with TRBJ2-1, with 16 bases matching TRBD2. With V trimmed by 8 bases and J by 8 bases, 21 bases remained unmatched. The CDR3 has 20 residues. Per germline, CDR1 MGHRA and CDR2 YSYEKL. The chain's CDR3 is CASVAMGLAGGPGGWHEQFF. As DNA, the CDR3 is TGCGCCAGCGTCGCCATGGGACTAGCGGGAGGGCCAGGAGGTTGGCATGAGCAGTTCTTC.

This clone showed up just once. The rearrangement uses TRBV28 and TRBJ2-7, with 11 bases matching TRBD1. CDR3 length: 14 residues. The V segment lost 2 bases and the J segment 8 bases; nucleotides outside the gene matches: 5. The V gene's germline CDR1 is MDHEN and CDR2 SYDVKM. The CDR3 DNA follows: TGTGCCAGCAGTTTAGGGACAGGGGGTATAAAGCAGTACTTC. Protein: CASSLGTGGIKQYF.

This sequence joins TRBV28 and TRBJ1-1; 8 nucleotides agree with TRBD1. Trimming cost V 5 bases and J 1 base; bases outside gene matches: 12. Per the germline V gene, CDR1 is MDHEN and CDR2 is SYDVKM. CDR3 length equals 17 residues. CDR3 residues: CASSPPPGQGGNTEAFF. The CDR3 bases are TGTGCCAGCAGTCCTCCACCTGGACAGGGAGGGAACACTGAAGCTTTCTTT.

This sequence joins TRBV28 and TRBJ2-5, with TRBD1 identical over 10 bases. Germline assignment: CDR1 MDHEN and CDR2 SYDVKM. The CDR3 length is 14 residues. The V segment lost 8 bases and the J segment 1 base; nucleotides outside the gene matches: 4. The CDR3 here is CASGGTGAQETQYF. CDR3 nucleotides: TGTGCCAGCGGTGGGACAGGGGCCCAAGAGACCCAGTACTTC.

This clone has only one observation. The junction departs from germline at one end; a sequencing error may be responsible. The chain couples TRBV7-7 to TRBJ2-3; the match to TRBD2 covers 8 bases. This CDR3 is built from 13 residues. Germline values: CDR1 SSHAT, CDR2 FNYEAQ (reference sequence). CDR3 sequence: CASSPGGADTQYF. The CDR3 nucleotides are TGTGCTAGCAGCCCCGGGGGGGCAGATACGCAGTATTTT. The variable domain in full, with the rest retrieved from reference TRBV7-7 and TRBJ2-3, is GAGVSQSPRYKVTKRGQDVTLRCDPISSHATLYWYQQALGQGPEFLTYFNYEAQPDKSGLPSDRFSAERPEGSISTLTIQRTEQRDSAMYRCASSPGGADTQYFGPGTRLTVL.

This rearrangement joins TRBV19 to TRBJ1-1; 9 bases agree with TRBD1. The CDR3 runs 16 residues. V shed 5 bases and J 3 bases; nucleotides not matched to a gene: 10. Germline V lookup: CDR1 LNHDA, CDR2 SQIVND (reference sequence). CDR3 loop: CASSLTGTGKDTEAFF. In DNA, the CDR3 is TGTGCCAGTAGTCTTACCGGGACAGGGAAGGACACTGAAGCTTTCTTT. Full variable domain (outside the CDR3, taken from reference TRBV19 and TRBJ1-1): DGGITQSPKYLFRKEGQNVTLSCEQNLNHDAMYWYRQDPGQGLRLIYYSQIVNDFQKGDIAEGYSVSREKKESFPLTVTSAQKNPTAFYLCASSLTGTGKDTEAFFGQGTRLTVV.

The V and J genes are TRBV6-1 and TRBJ2-7, with 10 bases fitting TRBD1. The CDR3 covers 15 residues. Per germline, CDR1 MNHNS and CDR2 SASEGT. V dropped 6 bases and J dropped 4; count of bases not matched to a gene: 9. The CDR3 bases are TGTGCCAGCAGACCTATGACAGGGGGCAGGTACGAGCAGTACTTC. This codes for CASRPMTGGRYEQYF.

The chain combines TRBV6-6 with TRBJ2-5; the D gene is possibly TRBD2 (6 bases). The germline V gene encodes CDR1 MNHNY and CDR2 SVGAGI (reference sequence). The V end lost 0 bases, the J end lost 5 bases, and 13 bases lay between the germline ends. The CDR3 contains 15 residues. CDR3 sequence reads: CASSYSGGAAETQYF. In nucleotides, the CDR3 is TGTGCCAGCAGTTACTCGGGGGGAGCCGCGGAGACCCAGTACTTC.

The chain is built from TRBV19 and TRBJ1-2, with D maybe TRBD1 (5 bases). The CDR3 contains 13 residues. Germline CDR1 and CDR2: LNHDA and SQIVND (reference sequence). The germline V and J ends were trimmed by 5 bases and 3 bases, with 10 bases remaining between them. CDR3 sequence (DNA): TGTGCCAGTAGTCCAGGGTTTGACTATGGCTACACCTTC. Translated, it gives CASSPGFDYGYTF.

The CDR3 protein is CASRAGVNYGYTF. The DNA for the CDR3 is TGTGCCAGCAGGGCAGGGGTTAACTATGGCTACACCTTC. The rearrangement uses TRBV13 and TRBJ1-2; D might be TRBD1 (6 bases). V gave up 6 bases and J gave up 1 base, with 9 bases separating them. This CDR3 comprises 13 residues. Looked up from germline, CDR1 is PRHDT and CDR2 is FYEKMQ (reference sequence).